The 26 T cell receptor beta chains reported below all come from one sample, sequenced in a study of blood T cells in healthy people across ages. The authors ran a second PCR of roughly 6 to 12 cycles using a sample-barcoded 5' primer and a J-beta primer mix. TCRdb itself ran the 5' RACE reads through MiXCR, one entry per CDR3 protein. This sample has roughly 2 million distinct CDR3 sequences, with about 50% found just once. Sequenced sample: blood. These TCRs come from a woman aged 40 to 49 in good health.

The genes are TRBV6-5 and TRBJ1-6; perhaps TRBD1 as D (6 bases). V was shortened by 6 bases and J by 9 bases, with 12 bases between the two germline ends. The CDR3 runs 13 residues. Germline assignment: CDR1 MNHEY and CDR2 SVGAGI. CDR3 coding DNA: TGTGCCAGCAGGGACAGCTCCGTTTCACCCCTCCACTTT. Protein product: CASRDSSVSPLHF.

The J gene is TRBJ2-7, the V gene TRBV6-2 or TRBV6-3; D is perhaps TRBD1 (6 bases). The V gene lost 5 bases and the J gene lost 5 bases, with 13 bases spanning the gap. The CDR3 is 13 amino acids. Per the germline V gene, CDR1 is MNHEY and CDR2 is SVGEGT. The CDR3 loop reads CASSAGRGNEQYF. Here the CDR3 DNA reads TGTGCCAGCAGTGCGGGCAGGGGAAACGAGCAGTACTTC.

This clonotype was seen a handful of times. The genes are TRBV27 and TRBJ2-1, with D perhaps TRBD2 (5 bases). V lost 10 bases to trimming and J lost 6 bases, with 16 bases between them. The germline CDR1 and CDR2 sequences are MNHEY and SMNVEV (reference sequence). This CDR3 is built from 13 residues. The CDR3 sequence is CAIGGRASNEQFF. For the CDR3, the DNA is TGTGCCATCGGAGGTAGGGCCTCCAATGAGCAGTTCTTC.

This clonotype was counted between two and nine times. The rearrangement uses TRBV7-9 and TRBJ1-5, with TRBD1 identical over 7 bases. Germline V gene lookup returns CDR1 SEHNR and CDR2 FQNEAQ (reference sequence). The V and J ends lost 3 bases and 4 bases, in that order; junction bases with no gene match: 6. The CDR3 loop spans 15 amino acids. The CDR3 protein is CASSLGQNGNQPQHF. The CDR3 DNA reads TGTGCCAGCAGCTTGGGACAGAACGGTAATCAGCCCCAGCATTTT.

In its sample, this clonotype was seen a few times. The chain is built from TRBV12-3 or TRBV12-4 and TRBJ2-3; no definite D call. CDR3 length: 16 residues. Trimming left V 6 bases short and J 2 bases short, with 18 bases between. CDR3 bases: TGTGCCAGCAGCCCTGGACCTGCCCTAACCACAGATACGCAGTATTTT. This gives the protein CASSPGPALTTDTQYF.

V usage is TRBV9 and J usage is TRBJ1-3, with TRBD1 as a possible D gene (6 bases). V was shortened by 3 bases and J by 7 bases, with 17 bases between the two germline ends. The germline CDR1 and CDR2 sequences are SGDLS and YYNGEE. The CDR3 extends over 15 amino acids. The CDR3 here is CASSAGTLGLNTIYF. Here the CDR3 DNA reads TGTGCCAGCAGCGCAGGGACACTGGGACTCAACACCATATATTTT.

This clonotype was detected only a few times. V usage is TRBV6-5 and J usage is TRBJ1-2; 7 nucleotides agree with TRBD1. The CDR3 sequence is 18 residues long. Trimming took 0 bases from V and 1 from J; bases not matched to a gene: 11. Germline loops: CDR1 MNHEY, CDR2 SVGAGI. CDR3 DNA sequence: TGTGCCAGCAGTTACTCGATCCCCACAGGGGAAATTAACTATGGCTACACCTTC. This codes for CASSYSIPTGEINYGYTF.

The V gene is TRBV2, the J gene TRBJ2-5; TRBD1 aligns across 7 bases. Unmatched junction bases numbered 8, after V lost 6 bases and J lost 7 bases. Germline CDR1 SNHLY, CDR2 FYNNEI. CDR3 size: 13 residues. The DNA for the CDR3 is TGTGCCAGCAGGTCACAGGGGAGTGGGACCCAGTACTTC. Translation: CASRSQGSGTQYF.

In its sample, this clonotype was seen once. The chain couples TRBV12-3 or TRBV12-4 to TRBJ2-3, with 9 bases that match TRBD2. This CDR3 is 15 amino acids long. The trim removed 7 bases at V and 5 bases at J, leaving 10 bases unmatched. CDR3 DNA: TGTGCCAGCACTCACCTAGCGGGATGGGGAGATACGCAGTATTTT. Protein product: CASTHLAGWGDTQYF.

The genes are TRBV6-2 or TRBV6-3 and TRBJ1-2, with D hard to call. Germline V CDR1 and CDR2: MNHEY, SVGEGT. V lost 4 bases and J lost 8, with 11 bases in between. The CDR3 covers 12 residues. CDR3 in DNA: TGTGCCAGCAGTTCCTCCAGCCTCGGCTACACCTTC. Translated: CASSSSSLGYTF.

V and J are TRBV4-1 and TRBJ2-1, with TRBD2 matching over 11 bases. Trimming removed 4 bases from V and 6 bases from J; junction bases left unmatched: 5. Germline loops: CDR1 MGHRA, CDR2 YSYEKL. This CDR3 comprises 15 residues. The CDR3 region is CASSRLAGQINEQFF. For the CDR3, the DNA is TGCGCCAGCAGCCGACTAGCGGGACAAATCAATGAGCAGTTCTTC.

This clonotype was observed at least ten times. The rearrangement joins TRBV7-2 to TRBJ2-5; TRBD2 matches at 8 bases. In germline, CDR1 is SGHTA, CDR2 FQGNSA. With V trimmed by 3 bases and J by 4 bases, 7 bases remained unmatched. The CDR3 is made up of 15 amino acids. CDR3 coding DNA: TGTGCCAGCAGCTTCCCCACGGGAGGGGGAGAGACCCAGTACTTC. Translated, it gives CASSFPTGGGETQYF.

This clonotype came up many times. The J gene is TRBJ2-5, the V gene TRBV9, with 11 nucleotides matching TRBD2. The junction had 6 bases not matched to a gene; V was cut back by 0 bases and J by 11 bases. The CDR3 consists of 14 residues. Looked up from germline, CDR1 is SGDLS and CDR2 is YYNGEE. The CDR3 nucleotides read TGTGCCAGCAGCGTAGGACTAGCGGGGAGTGAGCAGTACTTC. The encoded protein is CASSVGLAGSEQYF.

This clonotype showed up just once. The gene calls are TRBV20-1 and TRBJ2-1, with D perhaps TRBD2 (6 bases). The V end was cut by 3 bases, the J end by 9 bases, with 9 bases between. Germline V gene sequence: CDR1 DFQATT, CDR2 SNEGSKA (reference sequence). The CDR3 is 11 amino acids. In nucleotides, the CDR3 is TGCAGTGCTAGGCGGGACGTTGAGCAGTTCTTC. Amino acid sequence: CSARRDVEQFF.

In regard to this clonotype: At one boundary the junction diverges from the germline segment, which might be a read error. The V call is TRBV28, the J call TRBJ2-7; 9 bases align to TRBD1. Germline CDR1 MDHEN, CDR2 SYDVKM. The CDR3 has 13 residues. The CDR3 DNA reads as TGTACCAGGCCGGGACAGGGTGGACACGAGCAGTACTTC. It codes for CTRPGQGGHEQYF.

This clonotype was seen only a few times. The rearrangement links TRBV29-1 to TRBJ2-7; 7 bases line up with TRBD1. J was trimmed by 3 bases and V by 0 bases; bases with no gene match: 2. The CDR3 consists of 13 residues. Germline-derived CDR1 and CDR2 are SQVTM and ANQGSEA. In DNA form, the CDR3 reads TGCAGCGTTGAAGATCCAGGGGGCTACGAGCAGTACTTC. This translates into CSVEDPGGYEQYF.

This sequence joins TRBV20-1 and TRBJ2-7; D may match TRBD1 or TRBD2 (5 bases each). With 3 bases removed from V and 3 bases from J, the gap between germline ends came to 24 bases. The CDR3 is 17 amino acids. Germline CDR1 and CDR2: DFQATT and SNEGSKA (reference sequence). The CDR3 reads CSASVLYGDHPSYEQYF. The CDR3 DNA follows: TGCAGTGCTAGCGTTTTGTACGGGGACCACCCAAGCTACGAGCAGTACTTC.

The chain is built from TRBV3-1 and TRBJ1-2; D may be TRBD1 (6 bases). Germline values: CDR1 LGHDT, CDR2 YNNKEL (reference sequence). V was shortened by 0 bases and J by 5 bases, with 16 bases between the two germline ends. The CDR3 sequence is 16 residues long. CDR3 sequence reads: CASSQDGRGARYGYTF. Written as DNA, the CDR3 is TGTGCCAGCAGCCAAGATGGTCGGGGGGCGCGGTATGGCTACACCTTC.

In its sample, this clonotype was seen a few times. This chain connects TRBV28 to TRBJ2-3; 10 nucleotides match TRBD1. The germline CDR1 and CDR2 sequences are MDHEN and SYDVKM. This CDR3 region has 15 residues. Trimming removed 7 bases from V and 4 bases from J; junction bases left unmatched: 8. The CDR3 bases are TGTGCCAGCATCCCCGGGACAGGGGTTGCAGATACGCAGTATTTT. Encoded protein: CASIPGTGVADTQYF.

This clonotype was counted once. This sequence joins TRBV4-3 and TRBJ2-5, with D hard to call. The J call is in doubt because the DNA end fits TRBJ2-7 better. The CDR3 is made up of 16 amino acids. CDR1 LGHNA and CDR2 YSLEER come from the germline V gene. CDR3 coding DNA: TGCGCCAGCAGCCAAGATACAGTGCAGACCGGGTCCGAGCAGTACTTC. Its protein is CASSQDTVQTGSEQYF.

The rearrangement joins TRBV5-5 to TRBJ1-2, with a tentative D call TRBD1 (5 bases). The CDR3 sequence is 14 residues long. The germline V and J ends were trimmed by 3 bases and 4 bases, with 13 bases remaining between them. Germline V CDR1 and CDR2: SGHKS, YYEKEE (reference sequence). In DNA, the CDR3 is TGTGCCAGCAGCTCGGGGGGGAGGACCTATGGCTACACCTTC. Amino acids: CASSSGGRTYGYTF. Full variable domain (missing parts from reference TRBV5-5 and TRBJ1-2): DAGVTQSPTHLIKTRGQQVTLRCSPISGHKSVSWYQQVLGQGPQFIFQYYEKEERGRGNFPDRFSARQFPNYSSELNVNALLLGDSALYLCASSSGGRTYGYTFGSGTRLTVV.

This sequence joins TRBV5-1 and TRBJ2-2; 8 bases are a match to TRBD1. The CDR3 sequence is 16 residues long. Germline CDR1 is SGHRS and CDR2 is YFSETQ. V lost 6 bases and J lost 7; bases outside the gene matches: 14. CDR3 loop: CASTTRLAGGHGELFF. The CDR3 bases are TGCGCCAGCACAACACGCCTGGCAGGGGGCCACGGGGAGCTGTTTTTT. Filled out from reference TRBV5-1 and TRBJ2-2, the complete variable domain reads KAGVTQTPRYLIKTRGQQVTLSCSPISGHRSVSWYQQTPGQGLQFLFEYFSETQRNKGNFPGRFSGRQFSNSRSEMNVSTLELGDSALYLCASTTRLAGGHGELFFGEGSRLTVL.

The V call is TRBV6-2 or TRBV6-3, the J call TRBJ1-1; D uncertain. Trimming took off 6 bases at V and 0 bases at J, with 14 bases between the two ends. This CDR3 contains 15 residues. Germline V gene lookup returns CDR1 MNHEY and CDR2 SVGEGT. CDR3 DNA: TGTGCCAGCAGACAATCGCGTGGATTGAACACTGAAGCTTTCTTT. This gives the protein CASRQSRGLNTEAFF.

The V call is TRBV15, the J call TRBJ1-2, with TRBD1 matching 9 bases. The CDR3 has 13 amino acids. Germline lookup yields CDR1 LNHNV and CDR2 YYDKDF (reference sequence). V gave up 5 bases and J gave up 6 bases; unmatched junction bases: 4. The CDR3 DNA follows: TGTGCCACCAGCGGTGGACAGGGGAATGGCTACACCTTC. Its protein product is CATSGGQGNGYTF.

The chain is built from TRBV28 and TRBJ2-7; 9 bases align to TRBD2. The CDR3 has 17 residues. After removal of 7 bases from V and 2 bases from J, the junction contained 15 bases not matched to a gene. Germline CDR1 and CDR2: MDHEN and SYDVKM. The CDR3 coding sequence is TGTGCCAGCAATGCAACCGCGGGGGGGCTCCTTCCCTACGAGCAGTACTTC. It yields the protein CASNATAGGLLPYEQYF.

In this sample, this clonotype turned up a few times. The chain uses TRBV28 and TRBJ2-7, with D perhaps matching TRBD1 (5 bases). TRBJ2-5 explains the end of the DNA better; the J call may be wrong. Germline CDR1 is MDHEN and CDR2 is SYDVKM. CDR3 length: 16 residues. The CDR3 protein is CASSPWGIHPQGTQYF. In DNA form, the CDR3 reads TGTGCCAGCAGCCCCTGGGGAATACACCCTCAGGGGACCCAGTACTTC.